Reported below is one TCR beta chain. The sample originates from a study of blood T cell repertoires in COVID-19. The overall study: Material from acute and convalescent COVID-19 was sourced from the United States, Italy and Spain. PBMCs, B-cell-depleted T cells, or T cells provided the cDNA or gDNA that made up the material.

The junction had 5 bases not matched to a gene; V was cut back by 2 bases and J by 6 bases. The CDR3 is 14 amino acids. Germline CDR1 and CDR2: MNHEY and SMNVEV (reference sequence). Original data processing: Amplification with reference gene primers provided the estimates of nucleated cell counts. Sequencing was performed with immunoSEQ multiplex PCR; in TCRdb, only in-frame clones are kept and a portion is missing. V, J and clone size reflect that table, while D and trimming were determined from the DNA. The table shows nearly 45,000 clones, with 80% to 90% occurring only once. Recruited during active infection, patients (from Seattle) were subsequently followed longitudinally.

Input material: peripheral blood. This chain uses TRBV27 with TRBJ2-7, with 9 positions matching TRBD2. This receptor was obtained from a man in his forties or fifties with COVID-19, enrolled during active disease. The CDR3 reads CASSLGGGAGEQYF. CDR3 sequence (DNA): TGTGCCAGCAGTTTAGGCGGGGGGGCGGGCGAGCAGTACTTC.